The sequence of this T cell receptor (beta chain) was determined in a study of pediatric ulcerative colitis (dated by TCRdb to about 2019). Background on the whole study: Among the ulcerative colitis patients, about seven had pancolitis and two had left-sided colitis, and histology in every patient was consistent with ulcerative colitis. By Pediatric Ulcerative Colitis Activity Index, mild disease was classified in two patients, moderate disease in several and acute severe colitis in three. Fewer than 10 newly diagnosed, treatment-naive pediatric ulcerative colitis patients and four non-IBD control children each provided paired blood and rectal samples. Overall study outcomes, separate from this receptor: Rectal repertoire features separated controls, mild-moderate and acute severe colitis patients; acute severe colitis showed reduced rectal diversity due to clonal expansions. With only a handful of individuals, the healthy control group was small. Two rectal CDR3 clonotypes were found in every ulcerative colitis patient but in no control. Significantly higher autologous blood-rectal clonal overlap was found in ulcerative colitis patients than in controls, which suggested increased T cell trafficking to inflamed tissue. For technical reasons, the blood samples of a couple of patients yielded substantially fewer templates, so those samples were excluded from the blood-rectal overlap analysis. Because the repertoires came from total lymphocyte DNA, rare subsets such as regulatory T cells may have patterns that are not reflected.

As concerns this clone: Its recognized antigen is unknown. No much larger clone exists at a distance of one base, and base qualities are not known.

Using the immunoSEQ TRB Survey service, rearranged CDR3 beta regions were amplified from genomic DNA with multiplex V and J primers. To keep sequencing depth the same across samples, survey-level depth of up to 500,000 reads per sample was applied. Libraries were purified and pooled, and sequencing was performed on Illumina technology. The authors' pipeline ran thus. immunoSEQ online tools were used for productive clonality, sample overlap, pairwise scatters, CDR3 beta length, V/D/J gene usage and productiveness. Calculated diversity was defined as the number of unique rearrangements divided by total templates times 100, and Shannon and Simpson indices were additionally computed. Z-score normalized data were analyzed by principal component analysis with the R prcomp function and the ggbiplot package. Morisita's index was used to measure clonal overlap between blood and rectum within each subject. Imported from immuneACCESS, the table was reduced by TCRdb to in-frame sequences with V and J called. These copies leave out some clones; in studies compared against another copy, an unresolved V gene accounts for under half, and the cause of the remainder is not known. The V and J calls and the clone size are those of that table, but D and trimming were determined from the DNA. The sample yields 13,000 to 15,000 clones; approximately 90% were counted once. 0.98% of the sample comes from the top ten.

Ulcerative colitis patients had received no immunosuppressive medication before the diagnostic colonoscopy. Blood was sampled at the same time as the colonoscopy. The Wizard kit (Promega) was used to extract genomic DNA from the blood and intestinal samples. This receptor was obtained from a boy aged 10-17 years with moderate ulcerative colitis. Sequenced material: blood.

Here the CDR3 is given as CASSLGATRNYEQYF. The bases read TGTGCCAGCAGCTTAGGGGCAACGAGAAACTACGAGCAGTACTTC. The rearranged segments are TRBV11-3 and TRBJ2-7; no D gene call is confident. A distance of 13 bases separates the germline ends of V and J, which lose 1 base and 3 bases respectively. Per the germline V gene, SGHNT is the CDR1 and YENEEA is the CDR2. Measured from the cysteine to the phenylalanine, the CDR3 is 15 residues long. This entry keeps only the CDR3 DNA: 45 bases, framed from base 1. Extended through the reference TRBV11-3 and TRBJ2-7 proteins, this CDR3 yields the full variable domain: EAGVVQSPRYKIIEKKQPVAFWCNPISGHNTLYWYLQNLGQGPELLIRYENEEAVDDSQLPKDRFSAERLKGVDSTLKIQPAELGDSAVYLCASSLGATRNYEQYFGPGTRLTVT.